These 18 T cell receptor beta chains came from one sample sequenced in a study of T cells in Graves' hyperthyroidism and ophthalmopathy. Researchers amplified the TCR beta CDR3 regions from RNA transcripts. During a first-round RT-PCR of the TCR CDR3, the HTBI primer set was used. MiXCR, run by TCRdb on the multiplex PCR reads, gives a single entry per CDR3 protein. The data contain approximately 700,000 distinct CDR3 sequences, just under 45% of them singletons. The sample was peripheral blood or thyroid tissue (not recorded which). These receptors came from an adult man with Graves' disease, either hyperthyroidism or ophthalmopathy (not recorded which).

The CDR3 loop is CASSRAGGPTDTQYF. For the CDR3, the DNA is TGTGCCAGCAGTAGGGCGGGAGGCCCCACAGATACGCAGTATTTT. This chain uses TRBV25-1 with TRBJ2-3; 8 bases align to TRBD2. This CDR3 has 15 residues. Trimming at V came to 5 bases and at J to 2 bases, leaving 6 bases not matched to a gene. Germline CDR1 reads MGHDK; CDR2 reads SYGVNS.

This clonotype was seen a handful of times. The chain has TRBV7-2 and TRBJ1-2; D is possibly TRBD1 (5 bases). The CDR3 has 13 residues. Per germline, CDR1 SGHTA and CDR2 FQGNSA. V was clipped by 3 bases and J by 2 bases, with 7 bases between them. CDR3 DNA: TGTGCCAGCAGCTTCTGGGACAACTATGGCTACACCTTC. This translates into CASSFWDNYGYTF.

Here the CDR3 reads CASSPSGQTYEQYF. For the CDR3, the DNA is TGTGCCAGCAGCCCAAGCGGACAGACCTACGAGCAGTACTTC. The chain has TRBV2 and TRBJ2-7, with D possibly being TRBD1 (6 bases). This CDR3 has 14 residues. CDR1 and CDR2 (germline): SNHLY, FYNNEI. V lost 6 bases and J lost 2, with 14 bases in between.

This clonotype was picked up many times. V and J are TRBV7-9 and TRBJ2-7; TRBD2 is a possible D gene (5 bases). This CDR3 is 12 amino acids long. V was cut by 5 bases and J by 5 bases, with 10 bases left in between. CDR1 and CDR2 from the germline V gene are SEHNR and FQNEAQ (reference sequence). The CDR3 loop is CASSLGLNEQYF. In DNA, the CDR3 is TGTGCCAGCAGCCTAGGACTCAACGAGCAGTACTTC.

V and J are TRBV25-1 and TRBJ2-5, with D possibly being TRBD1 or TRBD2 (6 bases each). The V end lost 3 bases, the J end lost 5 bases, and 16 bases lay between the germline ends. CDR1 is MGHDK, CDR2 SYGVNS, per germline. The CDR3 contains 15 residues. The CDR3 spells CASSDPRGAGETQYF. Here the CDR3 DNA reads TGTGCCAGCAGTGACCCAAGGGGGGCAGGGGAGACCCAGTACTTC.

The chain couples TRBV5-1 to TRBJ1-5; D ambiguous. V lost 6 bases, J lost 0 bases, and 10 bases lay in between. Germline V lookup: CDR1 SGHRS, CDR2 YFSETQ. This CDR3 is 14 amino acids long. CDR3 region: CASNPAYSNQPQHF. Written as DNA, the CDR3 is TGCGCCAGCAACCCCGCTTATAGCAATCAGCCCCAGCATTTT.

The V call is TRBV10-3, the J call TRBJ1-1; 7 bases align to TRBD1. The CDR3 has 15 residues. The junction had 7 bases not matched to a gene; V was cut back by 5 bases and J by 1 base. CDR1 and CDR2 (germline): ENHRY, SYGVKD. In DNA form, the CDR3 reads TGTGCCATCAGTCTCAGGGGGGAAAAGAACACTGAAGCTTTCTTT. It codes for CAISLRGEKNTEAFF.

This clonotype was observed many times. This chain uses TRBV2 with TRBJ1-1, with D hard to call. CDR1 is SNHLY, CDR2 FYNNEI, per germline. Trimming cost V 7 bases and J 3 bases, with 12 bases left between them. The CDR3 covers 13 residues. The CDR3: CASKTKADTEAFF. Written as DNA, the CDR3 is TGTGCCAGCAAGACGAAGGCCGACACTGAAGCTTTCTTT.

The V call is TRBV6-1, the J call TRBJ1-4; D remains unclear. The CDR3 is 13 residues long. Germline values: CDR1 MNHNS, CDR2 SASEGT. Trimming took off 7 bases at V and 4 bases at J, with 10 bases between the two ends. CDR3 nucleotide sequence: TGTGCCAGCACGTTAGAAGATAATGAAAAACTGTTTTTT. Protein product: CASTLEDNEKLFF.

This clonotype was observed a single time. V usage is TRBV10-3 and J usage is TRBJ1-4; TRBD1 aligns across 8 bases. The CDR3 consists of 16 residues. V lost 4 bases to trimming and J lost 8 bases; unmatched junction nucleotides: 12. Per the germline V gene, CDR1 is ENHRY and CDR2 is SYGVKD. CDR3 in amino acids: CAISGVTGDFAEKLFF. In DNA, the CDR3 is TGTGCCATCAGTGGCGTGACAGGGGATTTTGCCGAAAAACTGTTTTTT.

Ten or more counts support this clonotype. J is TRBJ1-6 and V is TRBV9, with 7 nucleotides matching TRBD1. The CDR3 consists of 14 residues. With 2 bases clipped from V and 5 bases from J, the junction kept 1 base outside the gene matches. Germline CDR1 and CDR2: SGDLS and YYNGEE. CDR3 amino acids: CASSVGTDNSPLHF. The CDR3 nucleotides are TGTGCCAGCAGCGTTGGGACAGATAATTCACCCCTCCACTTT.

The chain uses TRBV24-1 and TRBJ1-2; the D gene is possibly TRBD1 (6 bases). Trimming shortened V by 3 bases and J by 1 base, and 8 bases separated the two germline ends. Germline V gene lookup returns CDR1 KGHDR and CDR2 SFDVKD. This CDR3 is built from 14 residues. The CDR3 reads CATSDRQDNYGYTF. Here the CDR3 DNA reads TGTGCCACCAGTGATCGACAGGATAACTATGGCTACACCTTC.

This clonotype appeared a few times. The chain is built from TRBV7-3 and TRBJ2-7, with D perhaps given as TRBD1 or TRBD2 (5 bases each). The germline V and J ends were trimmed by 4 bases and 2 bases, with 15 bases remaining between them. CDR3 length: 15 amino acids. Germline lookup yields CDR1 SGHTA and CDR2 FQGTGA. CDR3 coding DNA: TGTGCCAGCAGCTCTCAAACGGGGCAGACCTACGAGCAGTACTTC. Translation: CASSSQTGQTYEQYF. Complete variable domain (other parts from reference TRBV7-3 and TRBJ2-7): GAGVSQTPSNKVTEKGKYVELRCDPISGHTALYWYRQSLGQGPEFLIYFQGTGAADDSGLPNDRFFAVRPEGSVSTLKIQRTERGDSAVYLCASSSQTGQTYEQYFGPGTRLTVT.

In nucleotides, the CDR3 is TGCAGTGCTAGAGCTGGGGGGAGGGACCCAGTTCTGGAGCAGTACTTC. Its translation: CSARAGGRDPVLEQYF. The chain joins TRBV20-1 to TRBJ2-7, with 7 bases identical to TRBD2. Germline loops: CDR1 DFQATT, CDR2 SNEGSKA (reference sequence). With V trimmed by 1 base and J by 7 bases, 16 bases remained unmatched. This CDR3 comprises 16 residues.

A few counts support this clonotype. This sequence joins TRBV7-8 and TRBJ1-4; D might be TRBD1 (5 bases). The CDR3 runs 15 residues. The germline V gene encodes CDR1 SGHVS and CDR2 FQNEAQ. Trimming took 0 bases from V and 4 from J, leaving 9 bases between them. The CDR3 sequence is CASSLARGVNEKLFF. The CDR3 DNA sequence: TGTGCCAGCAGCTTAGCGAGGGGAGTTAATGAAAAACTGTTTTTT.

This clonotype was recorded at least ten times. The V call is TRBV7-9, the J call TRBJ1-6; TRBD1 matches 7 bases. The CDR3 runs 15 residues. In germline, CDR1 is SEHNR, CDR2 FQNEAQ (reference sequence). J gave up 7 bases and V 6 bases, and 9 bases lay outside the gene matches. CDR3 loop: CASRHGTDGNSPLHF. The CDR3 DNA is TGTGCCAGCAGACACGGGACAGACGGAAATTCACCCCTCCACTTT.

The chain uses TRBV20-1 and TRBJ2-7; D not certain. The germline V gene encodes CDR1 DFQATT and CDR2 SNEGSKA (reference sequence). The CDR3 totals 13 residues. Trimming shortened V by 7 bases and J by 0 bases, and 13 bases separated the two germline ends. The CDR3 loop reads CSEDAESSYEQYF. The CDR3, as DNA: TGCAGTGAAGACGCCGAGAGCTCCTACGAGCAGTACTTC.

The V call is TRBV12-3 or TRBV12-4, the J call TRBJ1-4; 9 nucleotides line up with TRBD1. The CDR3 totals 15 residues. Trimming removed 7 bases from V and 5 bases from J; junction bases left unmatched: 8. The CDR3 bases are TGTGCCAGCAATTATCGAGGACAGGGGAATGAAAAACTGTTTTTT. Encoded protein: CASNYRGQGNEKLFF.